Below are 23 T cell receptor beta chains sequenced from a single sample in a study of early T cells in non-severe SARS-CoV-2 infection (dated by TCRdb to the early 2020s). The library was made by 5' RACE. Sequencing relied on a NextSeq 500. The public reads were reanalyzed by TCRdb: fastp trimming at Q25, MiXCR alignment, in-frame beta chains only. Each CDR3 protein appears once, grouped with its most common genes and DNA. The sample yields about 22,000 distinct CDR3 sequences; 3.5% to 4.5% were counted once. The top ten hold about 1.6% of the sample. Material: whole blood. The receptors here all came from an adult who was a healthcare worker with PCR-confirmed SARS-CoV-2 infection or an uninfected control (not recorded which).

In this sample, this clonotype turned up many times. The CDR3 protein is CAWKTGGDSNQPQHF. As DNA, the CDR3 is TGTGCCTGGAAGACAGGGGGGGATAGCAATCAGCCCCAGCATTTT. This chain links TRBV30 with TRBJ1-5; 9 bases fit TRBD1. CDR1 GTSNPN and CDR2 SVGIG come from the germline V gene (reference sequence). Trimming cost V 4 bases and J 0 bases; bases outside gene matches: 4. This CDR3 region has 15 residues.

This clonotype was seen many times. The V gene is TRBV10-3, the J gene TRBJ2-2; perhaps TRBD2 as D (6 bases). V was shortened by 0 bases and J by 5 bases, with 7 bases between the two germline ends. Per germline, CDR1 ENHRY and CDR2 SYGVKD. This CDR3 is 14 amino acids long. CDR3: CAISESGGTGELFF. DNA of the CDR3: TGTGCCATCAGTGAGTCAGGAGGGACCGGGGAGCTGTTTTTT.

This clonotype was detected ten times or more. The chain carries TRBV7-2 and TRBJ2-1, with D unresolved. V was clipped by 7 bases and J by 4 bases, with 14 bases between them. From germline, CDR1 is SGHTA and CDR2 FQGNSA. The CDR3 is 14 amino acids. In nucleotides, the CDR3 is TGTGCCAGCACCCTACGGACCTCATACAATGAGCAGTTCTTC. Its translation is CASTLRTSYNEQFF.

This clonotype came up many times. This chain links TRBV6-2 or TRBV6-3 with TRBJ2-5, with D perhaps TRBD1 or TRBD2 (5 bases each). Germline loops: CDR1 MNHEY, CDR2 SVGEGT. The ends were cut back, 5 bases at V and 0 bases at J, with 16 bases in the middle. The CDR3 is made up of 16 amino acids. Here the CDR3 reads CASSPTGAPNQETQYF. CDR3 bases: TGTGCCAGCAGTCCCACCGGGGCACCCAACCAAGAGACCCAGTACTTC.

This clonotype was observed many times. This chain joins TRBV12-3 or TRBV12-4 and TRBJ2-5; D is tentatively TRBD1 or TRBD2 (6 bases each). The ends were cut back, 1 base at V and 5 bases at J, with 11 bases in the middle. This CDR3 has 14 amino acids. For the CDR3, the DNA is TGTGCCAGCAGTTTAGTCGGGGGCAGGGAGACCCAGTACTTC. This gives the protein CASSLVGGRETQYF.

This clonotype was counted ten times or more. The chain couples TRBV18 to TRBJ1-5; D ambiguous. The germline V gene has CDR1 KGHSH and CDR2 LQKENI. The V and J ends lost 2 bases and 0 bases respectively, with 8 bases between them. This CDR3 has 15 residues. The CDR3 region is CASSPIGISNQPQHF. CDR3 nucleotide sequence: TGTGCCAGCTCACCAATCGGGATTAGCAATCAGCCCCAGCATTTT. Drawing the rest from reference TRBV18 and TRBJ1-5, the complete variable domain is NAGVMQNPRHLVRRRGQEARLRCSPMKGHSHVYWYRQLPEEGLKFMVYLQKENIIDESGMPKERFSAEFPKEGPSILRIQQVVRGDSAAYFCASSPIGISNQPQHFGDGTRLSIL.

The chain couples TRBV2 to TRBJ1-4; tentative D call: TRBD1 (5 bases). The V gene lost 6 bases and the J gene lost 5 bases, with 19 bases spanning the gap. The CDR3 runs to 16 residues. Germline V gene sequence: CDR1 SNHLY, CDR2 FYNNEI. CDR3 sequence reads: CASSAKVGEGNEKLFF. In DNA, the CDR3 is TGTGCCAGCAGCGCGAAGGTGGGAGAGGGGAATGAAAAACTGTTTTTT.

The sample holds a few counts of this clonotype. The V call is TRBV6-6, the J call TRBJ2-1, with a possible D match to TRBD2 (6 bases). V dropped 7 bases and J dropped 2 bases, with 9 bases sitting between them. Germline-derived CDR1 and CDR2 are MNHNY and SVGAGI (reference sequence). This CDR3 region has 13 residues. The CDR3 loop is CASKRTTYNEQFF. The CDR3 DNA is TGTGCCAGCAAACGGACTACCTACAATGAGCAGTTCTTC.

Comment on this clonotype: A read error is possible here, since a much larger clone lies one base away. The genes are TRBV28 and TRBJ1-5, with D perhaps TRBD1 (6 bases). Germline lookup yields CDR1 MDHEN and CDR2 SYDVKM. Between the trimmed V and J ends, which lost 6 bases and 5 bases, there was a span of 17 bases. The CDR3 runs to 15 residues. The CDR3 reads CASRSGAGFYQPQHF. The CDR3 DNA follows: TGTGCCAGCAGATCGGGGGCAGGTTTCTATCAGCCCCAGCATTTT.

The chain has TRBV6-2 or TRBV6-3 and TRBJ2-3; the D gene is possibly TRBD2 (5 bases). CDR1 is MNHEY, CDR2 SVGEGT, per germline. The CDR3 is 13 residues long. The CDR3 sequence: CASGPRGTDTQYF. In DNA form, the CDR3 reads TGTGCGTCGGGCCCGAGAGGGACAGATACGCAGTATTTT.

This clonotype was counted at least ten times. CDR3 protein: CASSHQGIYGYTF. DNA for the CDR3: TGTGCCAGCAGCCATCAGGGGATCTATGGCTACACCTTC. The chain combines TRBV3-1 with TRBJ1-2; possibly TRBD1 for D (6 bases). Looked up from germline, CDR1 is LGHDT and CDR2 is YNNKEL (reference sequence). Trimming left V 3 bases short and J 4 bases short, with 9 bases between. The CDR3 totals 13 residues.

This clonotype was counted ten times or more. The chain links TRBV4-1 to TRBJ2-5; D not certain. Trimming pared 0 bases from V and 5 bases from J, leaving 4 bases between. In germline, CDR1 is MGHRA, CDR2 YSYEKL. The CDR3 is 12 residues long. The CDR3 spells CASSQEGETQYF. DNA for the CDR3: TGCGCCAGCAGCCAAGAGGGGGAGACCCAGTACTTC.

In its sample, this clonotype is medium-sized. This chain uses TRBV20-1 with TRBJ1-4; D is possibly TRBD1 (5 bases). Germline lookup yields CDR1 DFQATT and CDR2 SNEGSKA (reference sequence). The CDR3 runs 14 residues. V lost 4 bases and J 8 bases, leaving 17 bases between the germline ends. This chain's CDR3 is CSAIGRAAGEKLFF. The CDR3 region has the DNA TGCAGTGCTATCGGCAGGGCCGCCGGAGAAAAACTGTTTTTT.

This clonotype was counted ten times or more. The rearrangement joins TRBV6-5 to TRBJ2-6; TRBD1 aligns across 7 bases. The V gene's germline CDR1 is MNHEY and CDR2 SVGAGI. Trimming at V came to 6 bases and at J to 2 bases, leaving 10 bases not matched to a gene. The CDR3 sequence is 17 residues long. CDR3 sequence reads: CASRKAGGRPGANVLTF. The CDR3 region has the DNA TGTGCCAGCAGGAAGGCAGGGGGACGCCCTGGGGCCAACGTCCTGACTTTC.

This clonotype was recorded many times. The chain recombines TRBV11-2 with TRBJ2-1; 7 nucleotides agree with TRBD2. Trimming removed 0 bases from V and 10 bases from J; junction bases left unmatched: 3. Germline lookup yields CDR1 SGHAT and CDR2 FQNNGV. This CDR3 is built from 13 residues. The CDR3 DNA sequence: TGTGCCAGCAGCTTAGATGGGGAGGGCGAGCAGTTCTTC. Its translation: CASSLDGEGEQFF.

This clonotype was found many times. The chain links TRBV9 to TRBJ1-2; D is possibly TRBD1 (5 bases). Germline V gene lookup returns CDR1 SGDLS and CDR2 YYNGEE. Trimming took 0 bases from V and 5 from J, leaving 11 bases between them. The CDR3 sequence is 14 residues long. CDR3 nucleotides: TGTGCCAGCAGCGTAGATCAACAGGCTTATGGCTACACCTTC. This translates into CASSVDQQAYGYTF. Complete variable domain (other parts from reference TRBV9 and TRBJ1-2): DSGVTQTPKHLITATGQRVTLRCSPRSGDLSVYWYQQSLDQGLQFLIQYYNGEERAKGNILERFSAQQFPDLHSELNLSSLELGDSALYFCASSVDQQAYGYTFGSGTRLTVV.

By frequency in the sample, this clonotype is medium-sized. The chain joins TRBV12-3 or TRBV12-4 to TRBJ1-5, with D hard to call. V was shortened by 1 base and J by 5 bases, with 3 bases between the two germline ends. The CDR3 is made up of 12 amino acids. The CDR3 DNA sequence: TGTGCCAGCAGTTTAGGAGATCAGCCCCAGCATTTT. Residues: CASSLGDQPQHF.

This clonotype is categorized as medium-sized. The chain is built from TRBV20-1 and TRBJ2-1; TRBD1 matches at 7 bases. Looked up from germline, CDR1 is DFQATT and CDR2 is SNEGSKA (reference sequence). The CDR3 covers 14 residues. The ends lost 6 bases at V and 2 bases at J; junction bases unmatched: 7. The DNA for the CDR3 is TGCAGTGCCGAAGACAGGGCGGCCTACAATGAGCAGTTCTTC. It specifies CSAEDRAAYNEQFF.

This clonotype showed up many times. The chain employs TRBV5-1 and TRBJ1-1; D is unclear. Per the germline V gene, CDR1 is SGHRS and CDR2 is YFSETQ. Trimming cost V 0 bases and J 2 bases, with 8 bases left between them. The CDR3 has 14 residues. CDR3: CASSLGAINTEAFF. The CDR3 DNA is TGCGCCAGCAGCTTGGGAGCCATCAACACTGAAGCTTTCTTT.

This clonotype has more than one count but fewer than ten. The chain uses TRBV2 and TRBJ1-4; 8 bases map to TRBD1. V gave up 6 bases and J gave up 6 bases; unmatched junction bases: 9. The CDR3 covers 15 residues. CDR1 is SNHLY and CDR2 is FYNNEI in the germline V gene. The CDR3 loop is CASRGTGPKHEKLFF. Here the CDR3 DNA reads TGTGCCAGCAGAGGGACAGGACCTAAACATGAAAAACTGTTTTTT.

Only a few counts were recorded for this clonotype. This rearrangement joins TRBV27 to TRBJ1-2, with a possible D match to TRBD1 (5 bases). This CDR3 has 14 amino acids. Germline-derived CDR1 and CDR2 are MNHEY and SMNVEV (reference sequence). V gave up 3 bases and J gave up 0 bases, with 8 bases separating them. As DNA, the CDR3 is TGTGCCAGCAGTTTGGGAGGGGCTAACTATGGCTACACCTTC. It encodes CASSLGGANYGYTF.

This clonotype has at least ten counts. This sequence joins TRBV5-4 and TRBJ2-2, with 8 positions matching TRBD2. The CDR3 sequence is 16 residues long. V gave up 1 base and J gave up 6 bases; unmatched junction bases: 8. CDR1 is SGHNT, CDR2 YYREEE, per germline (reference sequence). The CDR3 DNA reads as TGTGCCAGCAGCTTGTTTCGGGGGGGCCTGGCCGGGGAGCTGTTTTTT. Its protein is CASSLFRGGLAGELFF.

The sample holds a few counts of this clonotype. The V and J genes are TRBV30 and TRBJ2-1; TRBD2 might be the D (6 bases). Deletions cut 2 bases from V and 6 bases from J, with 8 bases between. This CDR3 has 12 residues. CDR1 GTSNPN and CDR2 SVGIG come from the germline V gene (reference sequence). In nucleotides, the CDR3 is TGTGCCTGGAGTAGGGGAGGCAATGAGCAGTTCTTC. Translated: CAWSRGGNEQFF.